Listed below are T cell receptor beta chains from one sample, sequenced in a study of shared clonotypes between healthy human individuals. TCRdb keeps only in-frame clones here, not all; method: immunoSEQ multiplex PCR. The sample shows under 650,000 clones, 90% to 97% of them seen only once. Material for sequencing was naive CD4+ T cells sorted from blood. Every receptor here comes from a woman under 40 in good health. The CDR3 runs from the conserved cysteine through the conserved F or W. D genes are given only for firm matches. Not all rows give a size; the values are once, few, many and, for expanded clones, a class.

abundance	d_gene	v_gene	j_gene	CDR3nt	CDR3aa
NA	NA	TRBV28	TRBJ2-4	TGTGCCAGCAGTCAGCCCGCCTGGGGGGTAGCCAAAAACATTCAGTACTTC	CASSQPAWGVAKNIQYF
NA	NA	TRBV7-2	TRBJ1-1	TGTGCCAGCAGCTTGGTCGCGTCGGACACTGAAGCTTTCTTT	CASSLVASDTEAFF
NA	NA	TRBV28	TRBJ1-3	TGTGCCAGCAGGGAGACTGGAAACACCATATATTTT	CASRETGNTIYF
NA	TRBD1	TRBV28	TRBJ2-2	TGTGCCAGCAGGACAGGGTGGACCGGGGAGCTGTTTTTT	CASRTGWTGELFF
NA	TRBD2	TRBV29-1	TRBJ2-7	TGCAGCGTTGAAGTTGGTGTGACTAGCGGGGAGCAGTACTTC	CSVEVGVTSGEQYF
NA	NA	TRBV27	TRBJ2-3	TGTGCCAGCAGTTCCTGGGACGGGCGCACAGATACGCAGTATTTT	CASSSWDGRTDTQYF
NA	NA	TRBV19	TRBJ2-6	TGTGCCAGTAGTATTGGTGGCAACTCTGGGGCCAACGTCCTGACTTTC	CASSIGGNSGANVLTF
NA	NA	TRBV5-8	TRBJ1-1	TGTGCCACGGCCGGGGTTGCCACTGAAGCTTTCTTT	CATAGVATEAFF
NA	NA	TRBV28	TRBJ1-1	TGTGCCAGCAGTCCGCCAGGTCGGAACACTGAAGCTTTCTTT	CASSPPGRNTEAFF
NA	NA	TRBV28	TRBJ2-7	TGTGCCAGCAGTCCCCCCCCCACCTACGAGCAGTACTTC	CASSPPPTYEQYF
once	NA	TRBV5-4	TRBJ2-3	TGTGCCACCACGCGCCGTAGCACAGATACGCAGTATTTT	CATTRRSTDTQYF
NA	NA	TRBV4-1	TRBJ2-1	NA	CASSQDVAVGSRREWVGFF
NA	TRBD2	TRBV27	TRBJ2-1	TGTGCCAGCAAGCTAGCGGGAGGGGGTGAGCAGTTCTTC	CASKLAGGGEQFF
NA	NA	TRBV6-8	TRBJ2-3	TGTGCCAGTGGGGACTTAGGAGGGACCCGACGTTGCACAGATACGCAGTATTTT	CASGDLGGTRRCTDTQYF
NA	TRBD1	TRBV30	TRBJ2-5	TGTGCCTGGAGTGTAAAGACAGGGGAGGAGACCCAGTACTTC	CAWSVKTGEETQYF
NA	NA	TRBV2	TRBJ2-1	TGTGCCAGCAGTGATGGGGTTTACAATGAGCAGTTCTTC	CASSDGVYNEQFF
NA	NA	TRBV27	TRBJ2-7	TGTGCCAGCAAGAGGGACGAGCTCTACGAGCAGTACTTC	CASKRDELYEQYF
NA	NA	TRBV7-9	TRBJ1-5	TGTGCCAGCAGCTTGAGTTATAGCAATCAGCCCCAGCATTTT	CASSLSYSNQPQHF
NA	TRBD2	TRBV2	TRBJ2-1	TGTGCCAGCCGAGCGGGAGTATCGCAGTTCTTC	CASRAGVSQFF
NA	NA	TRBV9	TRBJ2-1	TGTGCCAGCAGCCCCTCCTCCACATGGTCATACAATGAGCAGTTCTTC	CASSPSSTWSYNEQFF
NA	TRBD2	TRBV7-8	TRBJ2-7	TGTGCCAGCAGTGGGAGGGCCCGGGGCCTGGGGGAGCAGTACTTC	CASSGRARGLGEQYF
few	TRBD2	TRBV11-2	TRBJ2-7	TGTGCCAGCAGCTTGGTGACTAGCGGGCCCCACGAGCAGTACTTC	CASSLVTSGPHEQYF
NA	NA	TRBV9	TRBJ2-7	TGTGCCAGCAGCGTAGGGGACGGGGTCTCCTACGAGCAGTACTTC	CASSVGDGVSYEQYF
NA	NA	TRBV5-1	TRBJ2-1	TGCGCCAGCAGCTTAGGGCTAGGCAATTACAATGAGCAGTTCTTC	CASSLGLGNYNEQFF
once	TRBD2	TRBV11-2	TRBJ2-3	TGTGCCAGCAGCTTACGTATTAGCGGGAGTTCAGATACGCAGTATTTT	CASSLRISGSSDTQYF
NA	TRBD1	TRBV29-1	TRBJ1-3	TGCAGCGCAGCCGGGACAGCCTCTGGAAACACCATATATTTT	CSAAGTASGNTIYF
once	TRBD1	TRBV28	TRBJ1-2	TGTGCCAGTCGAACGGACAGGCGCTATGGCTACACCTTC	CASRTDRRYGYTF
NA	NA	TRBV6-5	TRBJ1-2	TGTGCCAGCAGTTACCGCAAAGGGCGCACGTTCTATGGCTACACCTTC	CASSYRKGRTFYGYTF
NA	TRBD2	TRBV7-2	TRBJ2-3	TGTGCCAGCAGCTTAGTTTCGGGACTAGCGGGAGTAGTTGATACGCAGTATTTT	CASSLVSGLAGVVDTQYF
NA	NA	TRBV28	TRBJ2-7	TGTGCCAGCAATCTCGGGTTCTCCTCCTACGAGCAGTACTTC	CASNLGFSSYEQYF
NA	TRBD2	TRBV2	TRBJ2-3	TGTGCCAGCAGCGAGACTAGCGGGAGGGCAGGAGATACGCAGTATTTT	CASSETSGRAGDTQYF
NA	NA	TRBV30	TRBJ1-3	TGTGCCTGGGATCCTCCGGAGGGAAGGTCTGTGGACACCATATATTTT	CAWDPPEGRSVDTIYF
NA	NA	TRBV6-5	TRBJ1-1	TGTGCCAGCAGCCACTCCACTAGGTACACTGAAGCTTTCTTT	CASSHSTRYTEAFF
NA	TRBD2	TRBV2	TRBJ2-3	TGTGCCAGCAGTGACCTAGCGGGCACCACAGATACGCAGTATTTT	CASSDLAGTTDTQYF
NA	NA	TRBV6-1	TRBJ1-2	TGTGCCAGGGAACTCAGGGGAAGGTACTATGGCTACACCTTC	CARELRGRYYGYTF
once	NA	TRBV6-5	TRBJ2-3	TGTGCCAGCGCAACAGCAGATACGCAGTATTTT	CASATADTQYF
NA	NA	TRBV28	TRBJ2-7	TGTGCCAGCAGTTTCTTCGAGCGCGACGAGCAGTACTTC	CASSFFERDEQYF
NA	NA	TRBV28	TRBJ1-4	TGTGCCAGCAGCGACCCTATTAGGGAAAAACTGTTTTTT	CASSDPIREKLFF
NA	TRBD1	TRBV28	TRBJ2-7	TGTGCCAGCAGTTTATCACAGGGGAAGGAGTACTTC	CASSLSQGKEYF
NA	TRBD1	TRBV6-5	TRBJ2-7	TGTGCCAGCAGTTACTCCATGGCAGGGGGCGACGAGCAGTACTTC	CASSYSMAGGDEQYF
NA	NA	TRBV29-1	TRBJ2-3	TGCAGCGTGGCCGGGCAGGACACAGATACGCAGTATTTT	CSVAGQDTDTQYF